A single sample gave rise to the 8 T cell receptor beta chains below, sequenced in a study of PD-L1 blockade in urothelial cancer. Here immunoSEQ multiplex PCR was the method, and the copy in TCRdb shows in-frame clones only, minus some. Among 80,000 to 130,000 clones listed, approximately 90% were seen once. This specimen consisted of PBMCs, obtained around atezolizumab (anti-PD-L1) treatment. These receptors were collected from a woman older than 75 with urothelial cancer.

The chain carries TRBV19 and TRBJ1-2, with a tentative D call TRBD1 (5 bases). Trimming pared 7 bases from V and 8 bases from J, leaving 20 bases between. Looked up from germline, CDR1 is LNHDA and CDR2 is SQIVND (reference sequence). The CDR3 is 14 amino acids. CDR3 nucleotide sequence: TGTGCCAGTATCCCCTTCCAGGGTGACGACGGCTACACCTTC. This gives the protein CASIPFQGDDGYTF. The entire variable domain, with the rest obtained from reference TRBV19 and TRBJ1-2, is as follows: DGGITQSPKYLFRKEGQNVTLSCEQNLNHDAMYWYRQDPGQGLRLIYYSQIVNDFQKGDIAEGYSVSREKKESFPLTVTSAQKNPTAFYLCASIPFQGDDGYTFGSGTRLTVV.

The V call is TRBV19, the J call TRBJ2-5; 13 bases agree with TRBD2. This CDR3 has 14 residues. From germline, CDR1 is LNHDA and CDR2 SQIVND (reference sequence). The trim removed 5 bases at V and 9 bases at J, leaving 6 bases unmatched. The chain's CDR3 is CASSDSGTSGAQYF. The CDR3 nucleotides are TGTGCCAGTAGTGATTCCGGGACTAGCGGGGCCCAGTACTTC. The whole variable domain, filled in from reference TRBV19 and TRBJ2-5, reads DGGITQSPKYLFRKEGQNVTLSCEQNLNHDAMYWYRQDPGQGLRLIYYSQIVNDFQKGDIAEGYSVSREKKESFPLTVTSAQKNPTAFYLCASSDSGTSGAQYFGPGTRLLVL.

The chain recombines TRBV10-3 with TRBJ1-3, with D unresolved. V lost 3 bases to trimming and J lost 0 bases, with 6 bases between them. The CDR3 is 14 residues long. Germline CDR1 reads ENHRY; CDR2 reads SYGVKD. Here the CDR3 reads CAISDKSSGNTIYF. In DNA, the CDR3 is TGTGCCATCAGTGATAAGAGCTCTGGAAACACCATATATTTT.

This clone has more than one count but fewer than ten. The chain employs TRBV27 and TRBJ1-5; TRBD1 matches 8 bases. The CDR3 consists of 14 residues. After removal of 8 bases from V and 3 bases from J, the junction contained 6 bases not matched to a gene. From germline, CDR1 is MNHEY and CDR2 SMNVEV (reference sequence). CDR3 coding DNA: TGTGCCAGCCGACCGGGACAGGCCAATCAGCCCCAGCATTTT. Amino acid sequence: CASRPGQANQPQHF.

V gene TRBV18 combines with J gene TRBJ1-4, with TRBD1 matching over 8 bases. In germline, CDR1 is KGHSH, CDR2 LQKENI. After removal of 3 bases from V and 8 bases from J, the junction contained 5 bases not matched to a gene. There are 14 residues in the CDR3. The CDR3: CASSPQGAGEKLFF. CDR3 coding DNA: TGTGCCAGCTCACCCCAGGGGGCTGGAGAAAAACTGTTTTTT. Full variable domain (rest looked up from reference TRBV18 and TRBJ1-4): NAGVMQNPRHLVRRRGQEARLRCSPMKGHSHVYWYRQLPEEGLKFMVYLQKENIIDESGMPKERFSAEFPKEGPSILRIQQVVRGDSAAYFCASSPQGAGEKLFFGSGTQLSVL.

The J gene is TRBJ2-6, the V gene TRBV2, with 10 bases aligning to TRBD2. Looked up from germline, CDR1 is SNHLY and CDR2 is FYNNEI. Trimming removed 7 bases from V and 0 bases from J; junction bases left unmatched: 9. The CDR3 length is 18 residues. CDR3 sequence (DNA): TGTGCCAGCACCCTCCCTAGCGGGGGACCCTCTGGGGCCAACGTCCTGACTTTC. Translating gives CASTLPSGGPSGANVLTF.

This chain joins TRBV6-5 and TRBJ2-3; 7 bases are shared with TRBD2. CDR1 is MNHEY and CDR2 is SVGAGI in the germline V gene. The V segment lost 6 bases and the J segment 4 bases; nucleotides outside the gene matches: 10. The CDR3 is 15 residues long. In nucleotides, the CDR3 is TGTGCCAGCAGGATGGAGCGGGGTGGTGCAGATACGCAGTATTTT. It translates to CASRMERGGADTQYF.

This clone has only one observation. J is TRBJ1-1 and V is TRBV10-3; a weak D match, TRBD1 (5 bases). V was pared by 7 bases and J by 2 bases, with 11 bases between. CDR3 length: 13 residues. CDR1 and CDR2 from the germline V gene are ENHRY and SYGVKD. This CDR3 reads CAITRQRNTEAFF. For the CDR3, the DNA is TGTGCCATCACCCGACAGAGAAACACTGAAGCTTTCTTT.